This TCR beta chain emerged from a study of OX40 agonist ivuxolimab in advanced cancers. CDR3 length: 13 residues. CDR1 is MNHEY and CDR2 is SMNVEV in the germline V gene (reference sequence). Trimming took off 5 bases at V and 3 bases at J, with 11 bases between the two ends. Clones were sequenced by immunoSEQ multiplex PCR, and TCRdb holds only the in-frame ones, with some missing. In the table there are nearly 80,000 clones, about 94% of which are singletons. The gene calls are TRBV27 and TRBJ2-7; maybe TRBD2 (5 bases). The sequence was obtained from an adult with an advanced solid tumor such as melanoma, head and neck, liver or kidney cancer. The sample here was CD4+ or CD8+ T cells sorted from blood, taken in a trial of the OX40 agonist ivuxolimab. DNA for the CDR3: TGTGCCAGCAGTCCCCAGACTAACTACGAGCAGTACTTC. Translated, it gives CASSPQTNYEQYF.